A selection of T cell receptor beta chains follows, all from one sample in a study of T cell responses to AZD1222 COVID-19 vaccine. Clones were read by immunoSEQ multiplex PCR, and TCRdb kept only the in-frame ones, dropping some. The profile shows roughly 120,000 clones, about nine tenths of them singletons. Sequenced here: peripheral blood, sampled 28 days after the second AZD1222 dose. The receptors shown here come from an adult who received the AZD1222 COVID-19 vaccine. CDR3s include the opening cysteine and the closing phenylalanine or tryptophan. Fields, in order: D gene, V gene, clone size, J gene, CDR3 protein, CDR3 DNA. A D gene is named only where the DNA matches it firmly. Some rows have no size entry. The others give once, few or many, or a class for an expanded clone.

d_gene: TRBD1; v_gene: TRBV27; abundance: NA; j_gene: TRBJ1-6; CDR3aa: CASRLDRVGSPLHF; CDR3nt: TGTGCCAGCAGGTTGGACAGGGTAGGGTCACCCCTCCACTTT
d_gene: TRBD2; v_gene: TRBV18; abundance: NA; j_gene: TRBJ2-5; CDR3aa: CASSQTSGGSQETQYF; CDR3nt: TGTGCCAGCTCACAGACTAGCGGGGGTTCTCAAGAGACCCAGTACTTC
d_gene: TRBD1; v_gene: TRBV5-1; abundance: NA; j_gene: TRBJ2-3; CDR3aa: CASSGGTGYLTDTQYF; CDR3nt: TGCGCCAGCAGCGGCGGGACAGGTTACCTCACAGATACGCAGTATTTT
d_gene: NA; v_gene: TRBV5-1; abundance: once; j_gene: TRBJ1-3; CDR3aa: CASSPTGQTRNTIYF; CDR3nt: TGCGCCAGCAGCCCCACCGGACAGACCAGAAACACCATATATTTT
d_gene: TRBD1; v_gene: TRBV7-2; abundance: NA; j_gene: TRBJ2-7; CDR3aa: CASSPGPGQGIYEQYF; CDR3nt: TGTGCCAGCAGCCCGGGTCCGGGACAGGGGATTTACGAGCAGTACTTC
d_gene: NA; v_gene: TRBV9; abundance: few; j_gene: TRBJ1-3; CDR3aa: CASSVDGRASGNTIYF; CDR3nt: TGTGCCAGCAGCGTAGATGGCCGAGCCTCTGGAAACACCATATATTTT
d_gene: TRBD1; v_gene: TRBV10-2; abundance: NA; j_gene: TRBJ2-7; CDR3aa: CASSTGDSFYEQYF; CDR3nt: TGCGCCAGCAGTACCGGGGACAGCTTCTACGAGCAGTACTTC
d_gene: NA; v_gene: TRBV7-9; abundance: NA; j_gene: TRBJ2-2; CDR3aa: CASSAGPSNTGELFF; CDR3nt: TGTGCCAGCAGCGCGGGACCCAGTAACACCGGGGAGCTGTTTTTT
d_gene: NA; v_gene: TRBV9; abundance: NA; j_gene: TRBJ1-5; CDR3aa: CASSPDPNQPQHF; CDR3nt: TGTGCCAGCAGCCCAGACCCCAATCAGCCCCAGCATTTT
d_gene: NA; v_gene: TRBV12-5; abundance: NA; j_gene: TRBJ1-5; CDR3aa: CASGLERSQPQHF; CDR3nt: TGTGCTAGTGGTTTGGAACGTTCCCAGCCCCAGCATTTT
d_gene: NA; v_gene: TRBV2; abundance: NA; j_gene: TRBJ1-2; CDR3aa: CASRGSGVYGYTF; CDR3nt: TGTGCCAGCAGGGGTAGCGGGGTCTATGGCTACACCTTC
d_gene: NA; v_gene: TRBV5-1; abundance: NA; j_gene: TRBJ2-7; CDR3aa: CASSLQYGYEQYF; CDR3nt: TGCGCCAGCAGCTTGCAGTACGGCTACGAGCAGTACTTC
d_gene: NA; v_gene: TRBV29-1; abundance: once; j_gene: TRBJ2-1; CDR3aa: CSVRAVTYNEQFF; CDR3nt: TGCAGCGTTCGGGCCGTTACCTACAATGAGCAGTTCTTC
d_gene: NA; v_gene: TRBV7-2; abundance: NA; j_gene: TRBJ2-2; CDR3aa: CASSIRSTNTGELFF; CDR3nt: TGTGCCAGCAGCATACGGTCAACAAACACCGGGGAGCTGTTTTTT
d_gene: TRBD1; v_gene: TRBV29-1; abundance: once; j_gene: TRBJ1-1; CDR3aa: CSGWDRGADTEAFF; CDR3nt: TGCAGCGGATGGGACAGGGGAGCGGACACTGAAGCTTTCTTT
d_gene: NA; v_gene: TRBV2; abundance: once; j_gene: TRBJ1-2; CDR3aa: CAIGDGDYGYTF; CDR3nt: TGTGCCATCGGGGACGGGGACTATGGCTACACCTTC
d_gene: NA; v_gene: TRBV4-3; abundance: NA; j_gene: TRBJ2-7; CDR3aa: CASSPSVGADEQYF; CDR3nt: TGCGCCAGCAGCCCATCGGTAGGAGCGGACGAGCAGTACTTC
d_gene: NA; v_gene: TRBV6-2/TRBV6-3; abundance: NA; j_gene: TRBJ1-6; CDR3aa: CASSPPRRRTNNSPLHF; CDR3nt: TGTGCCAGCAGTCCCCCCAGAAGGAGGACAAATAATTCACCCCTCCACTTT
d_gene: NA; v_gene: TRBV24-1; abundance: NA; j_gene: TRBJ1-2; CDR3aa: CATSDLGQRANYGYTF; CDR3nt: TGTGCCACCAGTGATTTGGGACAGCGAGCTAACTATGGCTACACCTTC
d_gene: NA; v_gene: TRBV6-5; abundance: NA; j_gene: TRBJ1-3; CDR3aa: CASSSGMSGNTIYF; CDR3nt: TGTGCCAGCAGTTCGGGGATGTCTGGAAACACCATATATTTT
d_gene: TRBD2; v_gene: TRBV7-2; abundance: NA; j_gene: TRBJ2-7; CDR3aa: CASSPRGGGAGGAYEQYF; CDR3nt: TGTGCCAGCAGCCCGCGTGGTGGGGGAGCGGGGGGTGCCTACGAGCAGTACTTC
d_gene: NA; v_gene: TRBV2; abundance: NA; j_gene: TRBJ1-1; CDR3aa: CASSAGDGRTEAFF; CDR3nt: TGTGCCAGCAGTGCAGGGGACGGACGCACTGAAGCTTTCTTT
d_gene: NA; v_gene: TRBV28; abundance: NA; j_gene: TRBJ2-7; CDR3aa: CASSLSGTAGEQYF; CDR3nt: TGTGCCAGCAGTTTATCCGGGACGGCGGGGGAGCAGTACTTC
d_gene: TRBD1; v_gene: TRBV10-1; abundance: NA; j_gene: TRBJ1-1; CDR3aa: CASSQQGADTEAFF; CDR3nt: TGCGCCAGCAGCCAACAGGGGGCTGACACTGAAGCTTTCTTT
d_gene: NA; v_gene: TRBV18; abundance: NA; j_gene: TRBJ2-2; CDR3aa: CASSPGAGSNTGELFF; CDR3nt: TGTGCCAGCTCACCAGGGGCAGGGTCGAACACCGGGGAGCTGTTTTTT
d_gene: NA; v_gene: TRBV7-2; abundance: NA; j_gene: TRBJ1-4; CDR3aa: CASSALGANEKLFF; CDR3nt: TGTGCCAGCAGCGCTCTGGGGGCTAATGAAAAACTGTTTTTT
d_gene: TRBD1; v_gene: TRBV9; abundance: NA; j_gene: TRBJ2-1; CDR3aa: CASSVETRDRREEQFF; CDR3nt: TGTGCCAGCAGCGTAGAAACAAGGGACAGGCGAGAGGAGCAGTTCTTC
d_gene: NA; v_gene: TRBV5-1; abundance: NA; j_gene: TRBJ2-3; CDR3aa: CASSLYSRGAIDTQYF; CDR3nt: TGCGCCAGCAGCTTGTACTCCCGGGGGGCCATAGATACGCAGTATTTT
d_gene: NA; v_gene: TRBV4-2; abundance: NA; j_gene: TRBJ1-5; CDR3aa: CASSRTSLLKEQPQHF; CDR3nt: TGTGCCAGCAGCCGTACGTCGTTATTAAAGGAACAGCCCCAGCATTTT
d_gene: TRBD1; v_gene: TRBV7-9; abundance: NA; j_gene: TRBJ2-7; CDR3aa: CASSARPGQGAYEQYF; CDR3nt: TGTGCCAGCAGCGCTCGGCCGGGACAGGGGGCCTACGAGCAGTACTTC
d_gene: NA; v_gene: TRBV29-1; abundance: NA; j_gene: TRBJ2-2; CDR3aa: CSVQDTGELFF; CDR3nt: TGCAGCGTTCAGGACACCGGGGAGCTGTTTTTT
d_gene: NA; v_gene: TRBV7-3; abundance: NA; j_gene: TRBJ2-2; CDR3aa: CASSSGPYTGELFF; CDR3nt: TGTGCCAGCAGCTCGGGACCGTACACCGGGGAGCTGTTTTTT
d_gene: NA; v_gene: TRBV5-6; abundance: NA; j_gene: TRBJ1-2; CDR3aa: CASSLVGTGNGGYTF; CDR3nt: TGTGCCAGCAGCTTGGTGGGTACAGGGAACGGTGGCTACACCTTC
d_gene: NA; v_gene: TRBV11-2; abundance: NA; j_gene: TRBJ1-6; CDR3aa: CASSLDLGSPLHF; CDR3nt: TGTGCCAGCAGCTTAGATCTGGGGTCACCCCTCCACTTT
d_gene: TRBD2; v_gene: TRBV5-3; abundance: NA; j_gene: TRBJ2-1; CDR3aa: CARSLGSSGGGEQFF; CDR3nt: TGTGCCAGAAGCTTGGGGTCTAGCGGGGGTGGTGAGCAGTTCTTC
d_gene: NA; v_gene: TRBV6-5; abundance: NA; j_gene: TRBJ1-2; CDR3aa: CASIRGGTNYGYTF; CDR3nt: TGTGCCAGCATCCGGGGAGGGACTAACTATGGCTACACCTTC
d_gene: NA; v_gene: TRBV4-2; abundance: NA; j_gene: TRBJ1-2; CDR3aa: CASSQTQGQPSYGYTF; CDR3nt: TGTGCCAGCAGCCAAACCCAAGGGCAGCCATCCTATGGCTACACCTTC
d_gene: NA; v_gene: TRBV9; abundance: NA; j_gene: TRBJ2-2; CDR3aa: CASAGRTGELFF; CDR3nt: TGTGCCAGCGCAGGGCGTACCGGGGAGCTGTTTTTT
d_gene: NA; v_gene: TRBV9; abundance: NA; j_gene: TRBJ1-1; CDR3aa: CASSKDMNTEAFF; CDR3nt: TGTGCCAGCAGTAAAGATATGAACACTGAAGCTTTCTTT
d_gene: NA; v_gene: TRBV4-2; abundance: NA; j_gene: TRBJ1-1; CDR3aa: CASSLTTIGGVMNTEAFF; CDR3nt: TGTGCCAGCAGCTTGACAACAATCGGGGGCGTGATGAACACTGAAGCTTTCTTT
d_gene: NA; v_gene: TRBV5-1; abundance: NA; j_gene: TRBJ1-1; CDR3aa: CASSRWTVLRGLEAFF; CDR3nt: TGCGCCAGCAGCCGTTGGACGGTTCTACGAGGGCTTGAAGCTTTCTTT
d_gene: TRBD2; v_gene: TRBV19; abundance: few; j_gene: TRBJ2-3; CDR3aa: CASNPRRASGGSYTQYF; CDR3nt: TGTGCCAGTAACCCCCGACGGGCTAGCGGGGGTTCGTATACGCAGTATTTT
d_gene: NA; v_gene: TRBV6-1; abundance: NA; j_gene: TRBJ2-7; CDR3aa: CASSEASRGRPYEQYF; CDR3nt: TGTGCCAGCAGTGAAGCGTCCCGGGGCAGGCCCTACGAGCAGTACTTC
d_gene: NA; v_gene: TRBV11-2; abundance: NA; j_gene: TRBJ2-7; CDR3aa: CASSLGRGSSYEQYF; CDR3nt: TGTGCCAGCAGCTTAGGTCGGGGGTCCTCCTACGAGCAGTACTTC
d_gene: NA; v_gene: TRBV4-3; abundance: NA; j_gene: TRBJ1-1; CDR3aa: CASSQGAVMNTEAFF; CDR3nt: TGCGCCAGCAGCCAAGGCGCGGTTATGAACACTGAAGCTTTCTTT
d_gene: NA; v_gene: TRBV7-6; abundance: NA; j_gene: TRBJ2-7; CDR3aa: CASSPNDKYEQYF; CDR3nt: TGTGCCAGCAGCCCTAACGACAAATACGAGCAGTACTTC
d_gene: TRBD1; v_gene: TRBV19; abundance: NA; j_gene: TRBJ1-2; CDR3aa: CASILTSGTGIYTF; CDR3nt: TGTGCCAGTATCCTCACCTCCGGGACAGGGATCTACACCTTC
d_gene: NA; v_gene: TRBV4-3; abundance: NA; j_gene: TRBJ2-2; CDR3aa: CASSQDRGTGELFF; CDR3nt: TGCGCCAGCAGCCAAGATCGTGGGACCGGGGAGCTGTTTTTT
d_gene: TRBD1; v_gene: TRBV4-3; abundance: NA; j_gene: TRBJ1-5; CDR3aa: CASSQYRGQPQHF; CDR3nt: TGCGCCAGCAGCCAATACAGGGGGCAGCCCCAGCATTTT
d_gene: NA; v_gene: TRBV11-2; abundance: NA; j_gene: TRBJ2-5; CDR3aa: CASSLYQETQYF; CDR3nt: TGTGCCAGCAGCTTATACCAAGAGACCCAGTACTTC
d_gene: TRBD1; v_gene: TRBV29-1; abundance: NA; j_gene: TRBJ2-1; CDR3aa: CSVELSDRGSNEQFF; CDR3nt: TGCAGCGTTGAGCTTTCGGACAGGGGGAGCAATGAGCAGTTCTTC
d_gene: NA; v_gene: TRBV4-2; abundance: few; j_gene: TRBJ1-5; CDR3aa: CASSQDRLGNQPQHF; CDR3nt: TGTGCCAGCAGCCAAGATAGATTGGGGAATCAGCCCCAGCATTTT
d_gene: TRBD1; v_gene: TRBV14; abundance: NA; j_gene: TRBJ1-2; CDR3aa: CASSPLPGQGAPGYTF; CDR3nt: TGTGCCAGCAGTCCTTTACCGGGACAGGGGGCTCCTGGCTACACCTTC
d_gene: NA; v_gene: TRBV6-6; abundance: NA; j_gene: TRBJ1-1; CDR3aa: CASSTGQFFGAFF; CDR3nt: TGTGCCAGCAGCACAGGGCAATTCTTCGGAGCTTTCTTT
d_gene: NA; v_gene: TRBV12-3/TRBV12-4; abundance: NA; j_gene: TRBJ1-2; CDR3aa: CASNIWGDYGYTF; CDR3nt: TGTGCCAGCAACATTTGGGGGGACTATGGCTACACCTTC
d_gene: TRBD1; v_gene: TRBV28; abundance: NA; j_gene: TRBJ2-7; CDR3aa: CASSSPGTGFYEQYF; CDR3nt: TGTGCCAGCAGTTCCCCCGGGACAGGGTTCTACGAGCAGTACTTC
d_gene: NA; v_gene: TRBV7-9; abundance: NA; j_gene: TRBJ1-2; CDR3aa: CASSPGAGSGYTF; CDR3nt: TGTGCCAGCAGCCCAGGGGCAGGGAGCGGCTACACCTTC
d_gene: TRBD1; v_gene: TRBV5-1; abundance: NA; j_gene: TRBJ2-3; CDR3aa: CASSLAGGLTDTQYF; CDR3nt: TGCGCCAGCAGCTTGGCAGGGGGCCTCACAGATACGCAGTATTTT